This paragraph covers one T cell receptor beta chain sequence. Its antigen is currently unknown. The sample is drawn from a study of T cell responses to AZD1222 COVID-19 vaccine. Study context: The study pooled second doses at about 4 or about 12 weeks.

Study-level points and caveats: Donors, mostly white British, included more females; clonal diversity was possibly underestimated. No repertoire was sampled before or during the peak T cell response, only after it.

Clones were read by immunoSEQ multiplex PCR, and TCRdb kept only the in-frame ones, dropping some. The sample has 97,000 or so clones, 84% seen once. The ends lost 7 bases at V and 1 base at J; junction bases unmatched: 4. Germline assignment: CDR1 MNHEY and CDR2 SVGAGI. The CDR3 is 15 amino acids. This sequence was found in an adult in good health. The sequences come from peripheral blood, collected on day 0 of AZD1222 vaccination. The chain uses TRBV6-5 and TRBJ2-2; 9 bases agree with TRBD2. The CDR3 reads CASIKTSGNTGELFF. The DNA for the CDR3 is TGTGCCAGCATAAAGACTAGCGGGAACACCGGGGAGCTGTTTTTT.